This T cell receptor beta chain was identified during a study of shared clonotypes between healthy human individuals. Background on the study: Two female and a few male donors aged 18 to 49 were enrolled. Study outcomes and limitations: Naive CD4 clonotype sharing across several donors was around 5%.

Germline V lookup: CDR1 SGHAT, CDR2 FQNNGV. The CDR3 contains 12 residues. V shed 3 bases and J shed 11 bases, with 13 bases lying between them. Comment on this clone: Its antigen is still unknown.

Data came from immunoSEQ multiplex PCR; TCRdb stores just in-frame clones and leaves some out. The sample comprises about 2.3 million clones, approximately 95% of which are singletons, and roughly 0.36% rests with the top ten. The chain carries TRBV11-2 and TRBJ1-1; the D gene is possibly TRBD1 (6 bases). The TCR was taken from a man younger than 35 in good health. Some clones in this sample may be carry-over from other donors' samples. Specimen: naive CD4+ T cells from PBMCs. Documented subset: CD45RA+ positively selected. In nucleotides, the CDR3 is TGTGCCAGCAGCTTTATAACAGGGTGGGCTTTCTTT. The encoded protein is CASSFITGWAFF.